The 25 T cell receptor beta chains in this list originate from one sample, sequenced in a study of T cells in Graves' hyperthyroidism and ophthalmopathy. Using RNA transcripts as the source, TCR beta CDR3 regions were amplified. HTBI primers were used for first-round RT-PCR of the TCR CDR3. TCRdb analysed the multiplex PCR reads with MiXCR anew, one entry per CDR3 protein. This sample has 700,000 to 950,000 distinct CDR3 sequences, with 30% to 40% found just once. The specimen was blood. All receptors come from a woman in her forties with Graves' hyperthyroidism.

This chain links TRBV24-1 with TRBJ1-5, with a weak D call TRBD1 (5 bases). The CDR3 sequence is 12 residues long. CDR1 KGHDR and CDR2 SFDVKD come from the germline V gene. V lost 9 bases, J lost 3 bases, and 8 bases lay in between. The CDR3 spells CATGATNQPQHF. In nucleotides, the CDR3 is TGTGCCACCGGGGCGACCAATCAGCCCCAGCATTTT.

The chain recombines TRBV11-2 with TRBJ2-7; 11 bases are a match to TRBD2. The germline V gene encodes CDR1 SGHAT and CDR2 FQNNGV. There are 16 residues in the CDR3. V shed 5 bases, J shed 2 bases, and the junction held 8 bases outside the gene matches. CDR3 region: CASSIGTSGGTYEQYF. Written as DNA, the CDR3 is TGTGCCAGCAGCATAGGCACTAGCGGGGGCACCTACGAGCAGTACTTC.

The table lists this clonotype with many counts. V and J are TRBV25-1 and TRBJ1-3; D may be TRBD1 (5 bases). Trimming shortened V by 5 bases and J by 4 bases, and 24 bases separated the two germline ends. Germline CDR1 reads MGHDK; CDR2 reads SYGVNS. The CDR3 is made up of 18 amino acids. The CDR3 DNA follows: TGTGCCAGCAGTAACCGGGACGGACGCCAAAAGACCGGAAACACCATATATTTT. It encodes CASSNRDGRQKTGNTIYF. Full variable domain (outside the CDR3, taken from reference TRBV25-1 and TRBJ1-3): EADIYQTPRYLVIGTGKKITLECSQTMGHDKMYWYQQDPGMELHLIHYSYGVNSTEKGDLSSESTVSRIRTEHFPLTLESARPSHTSQYLCASSNRDGRQKTGNTIYFGEGSWLTVV.

This clonotype was detected only a few times. A clone one base away is much larger, so this may be a read error. This chain uses TRBV7-9 with TRBJ1-5; D is ambiguous. V dropped 2 bases and J dropped 5 bases, with 4 bases sitting between them. CDR1 SEHNR and CDR2 FQNEAQ come from the germline V gene (reference sequence). This CDR3 region has 12 residues. In DNA form, the CDR3 reads TGTGCCAGCAGCTTAACCCATCAGCCCCAGCATTTT. Protein sequence: CASSLTHQPQHF.

This clonotype was seen at least ten times. The J gene is TRBJ1-1, the V gene TRBV5-1; D gene unclear. Germline assignment: CDR1 SGHRS and CDR2 YFSETQ. The CDR3 is 15 residues long. The ends were cut back, 1 base at V and 1 base at J, with 11 bases in the middle. CDR3 sequence reads: CASSLQVAGNTEAFF. CDR3 DNA sequence: TGCGCCAGCAGCTTGCAGGTGGCGGGGAACACTGAAGCTTTCTTT.

This rearrangement joins TRBV18 to TRBJ1-1; D call uncertain. Trimming pared 2 bases from V and 4 bases from J, leaving 14 bases between. Germline assignment: CDR1 KGHSH and CDR2 LQKENI. There are 15 residues in the CDR3. CDR3 bases: TGTGCCAGCTCACCAGGGGATAGAAGGCGCACTGAAGCTTTCTTT. It yields the protein CASSPGDRRRTEAFF.

The chain joins TRBV6-5 to TRBJ2-5; 9 bases line up with TRBD2. Germline loops: CDR1 MNHEY, CDR2 SVGAGI. The CDR3 loop spans 14 amino acids. J gave up 4 bases and V 5 bases, and 5 bases lay outside the gene matches. The CDR3 bases are TGTGCCAGCAGTAATCTAGCGGGGATAGAGACCCAGTACTTC. It yields the protein CASSNLAGIETQYF.

In its sample, this clonotype was seen once. This sequence may be a read error, since a much larger clone differs from it by one base. This chain uses TRBV19 with TRBJ1-1; 7 nucleotides line up with TRBD1. Germline CDR1 reads LNHDA; CDR2 reads SQIVND (reference sequence). The CDR3 extends over 14 amino acids. The CDR3: CASRGDSENTETFF. DNA of the CDR3: TGTGCCAGTAGGGGGGACAGTGAGAACACTGAAACTTTCTTT.

This clonotype was seen a few times. The chain recombines TRBV7-9 with TRBJ2-5; D may be TRBD1 (6 bases). The CDR3 extends over 13 amino acids. V lost 3 bases and J 4 bases, leaving 9 bases between the germline ends. CDR1 and CDR2 from the germline V gene are SEHNR and FQNEAQ (reference sequence). The CDR3 protein is CASSLFRGETQYF. DNA of the CDR3: TGTGCCAGCAGCTTGTTCAGGGGAGAGACCCAGTACTTC. The variable domain in full, with the rest retrieved from reference TRBV7-9 and TRBJ2-5, is DTGVSQNPRHKITKRGQNVTFRCDPISEHNRLYWYRQTLGQGPEFLTYFQNEAQLEKSRLLSDRFSAERPKGSFSTLEIQRTEQGDSAMYLCASSLFRGETQYFGPGTRLLVL.

The rearrangement joins TRBV18 to TRBJ1-1; D gene uncertain. The CDR3 consists of 14 residues. Trimming shortened V by 1 base and J by 2 bases, and 8 bases separated the two germline ends. Germline V gives CDR1 KGHSH, CDR2 LQKENI. The CDR3 loop is CASSPLDENTEAFF. The DNA of the CDR3 is TGTGCCAGCTCACCACTTGACGAAAACACTGAAGCTTTCTTT.

This clonotype appeared a few times. This sequence joins TRBV19 and TRBJ2-2; D is possibly TRBD1 (6 bases). CDR1 is LNHDA, CDR2 SQIVND, per germline (reference sequence). The CDR3 is 15 residues long. Trimming pared 4 bases from V and 3 bases from J, leaving 12 bases between. The CDR3 region is CASSTGQTYTGELFF. The CDR3 nucleotides are TGTGCCAGTAGTACCGGACAGACTTACACCGGGGAGCTGTTTTTT. Full variable domain (remainder filled in from reference TRBV19 and TRBJ2-2): DGGITQSPKYLFRKEGQNVTLSCEQNLNHDAMYWYRQDPGQGLRLIYYSQIVNDFQKGDIAEGYSVSREKKESFPLTVTSAQKNPTAFYLCASSTGQTYTGELFFGEGSRLTVL.

This clonotype showed up just a few times. The CDR3 DNA sequence: TGTGCCAGCAGTTCCGATCCCCGGGGGAGGAGGACTGAAGCTTTCTTT. Translated: CASSSDPRGRRTEAFF. The gene calls are TRBV6-5 and TRBJ1-1; possible D gene TRBD1, 5 bases. The V gene lost 4 bases and the J gene lost 5 bases, with 20 bases spanning the gap. This CDR3 has 16 residues. CDR1 and CDR2 from the germline V gene are MNHEY and SVGAGI.

V gene TRBV9 combines with J gene TRBJ2-7; the D is unclear. This CDR3 is 12 amino acids long. Trimming removed 4 bases at V and 6 bases at J, with 11 bases between. Germline lookup yields CDR1 SGDLS and CDR2 YYNGEE. The CDR3 nucleotides read TGTGCCAGCAGCACCAACCGAGGCGAGCAGTACTTC. Its protein is CASSTNRGEQYF.

As concerns this clonotype: The germline gene is not matched at one end of the junction; a read error may be the cause. The chain combines TRBV10-3 with TRBJ2-7; no reliable D call. The CDR3 totals 13 residues. The germline gives CDR1 ENHRY, CDR2 SYGVKD. CDR3 amino acids: CASSFGVLGEQYF. DNA of the CDR3: TGTGCCAGCAGTTTTGGGGTTTTGGGCGAGCAGTACTTC.

The sample holds one count of this clonotype. The CDR3 nucleotides read TGTGCCAGCAGACAGGGGGTTGGAGAGACCCAAGAGACCCAGTACTTC. Encoded protein: CASRQGVGETQETQYF. This sequence joins TRBV2 and TRBJ2-5, with TRBD1 matching 8 bases. This CDR3 has 16 amino acids. V lost 6 bases and J lost 1; bases outside the gene matches: 10. Germline V CDR1 and CDR2: SNHLY, FYNNEI. The complete variable domain, with remaining parts taken from reference TRBV2 and TRBJ2-5, reads EPEVTQTPSHQVTQMGQEVILRCVPISNHLYFYWYRQILGQKVEFLVSFYNNEISEKSEIFDDQFSVERPDGSNFTLKIRSTKLEDSAMYFCASRQGVGETQETQYFGPGTRLLVL.

This clonotype was seen only a few times. The chain uses TRBV20-1 and TRBJ2-7; D not certain. The tail of the sequence fits TRBJ2-1 better, so the J call may be wrong. The length of the CDR3 is 13 residues. The germline V gene encodes CDR1 DFQATT and CDR2 SNEGSKA (reference sequence). DNA of the CDR3: TGCAGTGGATTAGTAGATTGGGACAATGAGCAGTTCTTC. Translated: CSGLVDWDNEQFF.

This clonotype was observed a few times. The chain uses TRBV7-6 and TRBJ2-2; 10 nucleotides line up with TRBD2. Trimming cost V 7 bases and J 3 bases; bases outside gene matches: 5. Germline V gives CDR1 SGHVS, CDR2 FNYEAQ. This CDR3 contains 15 residues. The CDR3 sequence: CASTERGGDTGELFF. The CDR3 DNA sequence: TGTGCCAGCACTGAGCGGGGGGGCGACACCGGGGAGCTGTTTTTT.

This clonotype was counted many times. The rearrangement joins TRBV29-1 to TRBJ2-7, with 7 bases identical to TRBD1. This CDR3 comprises 16 residues. From germline, CDR1 is SQVTM and CDR2 ANQGSEA. After removal of 1 base from V and 0 bases from J, the junction contained 9 bases not matched to a gene. For the CDR3, the DNA is TGCAGCGTTGAAGCCTCCGGGACAGCTCACTCCTACGAGCAGTACTTC. Translation: CSVEASGTAHSYEQYF.

At least ten counts were recorded for this clonotype. This sequence joins TRBV6-5 and TRBJ1-2, with D perhaps TRBD1 (5 bases). Germline CDR1 is MNHEY and CDR2 is SVGAGI. Trimming took 2 bases from V and 3 from J, leaving 10 bases between them. The CDR3 spans 14 residues. The CDR3 nucleotides are TGTGCCAGCAGTTACAAAGGGGTCTACTATGGCTACACCTTC. Its protein product is CASSYKGVYYGYTF.

This chain links TRBV27 with TRBJ1-1; weak D call: TRBD1 (6 bases). The CDR3 is 13 amino acids. CDR1 is MNHEY and CDR2 is SMNVEV in the germline V gene (reference sequence). The V and J ends lost 0 bases and 11 bases respectively, with 13 bases between them. The CDR3 loop is CASSLSGTGRAFF. In nucleotides, the CDR3 is TGTGCCAGCAGTTTATCGGGAACAGGGAGGGCTTTCTTT.

V gene TRBV12-3 or TRBV12-4 combines with J gene TRBJ1-4; D gene uncertain. V lost 2 bases to trimming and J lost 7 bases, with 8 bases between them. The CDR3 sequence is 13 residues long. The CDR3: CASSLSLGEKLFF. CDR3 bases: TGTGCCAGCAGTTTATCTCTGGGTGAAAAACTGTTTTTT.

The sample holds many counts of this clonotype. J is TRBJ2-5 and V is TRBV29-1; tentative D call: TRBD2 (6 bases). CDR3 length equals 14 residues. Deletions cut 3 bases from V and 5 bases from J, with 16 bases between. Germline assignment: CDR1 SQVTM and CDR2 ANQGSEA. The CDR3 protein is CSVDPLLSGETQYF. As DNA, the CDR3 is TGCAGCGTTGACCCACTATTAAGCGGGGAGACCCAGTACTTC.

This clonotype was observed many times. V and J are TRBV20-1 and TRBJ2-5; tentatively, D is TRBD1 (6 bases). The CDR3 has 12 amino acids. V was trimmed by 3 bases and J by 9 bases, leaving 14 bases between them. Germline CDR1 and CDR2: DFQATT and SNEGSKA (reference sequence). In DNA form, the CDR3 reads TGCAGTGCTAGGGGGACAAGTGGGGCCCAGTACTTC. Protein product: CSARGTSGAQYF.

V gene TRBV12-3 or TRBV12-4 combines with J gene TRBJ1-5, with D possibly TRBD1 on 6 matching bases. The CDR3 length is 15 residues. Trimming took 6 bases from V and 3 from J, leaving 15 bases between them. In DNA, the CDR3 is TGTGCCAGCAGGGGGGCGGGATCGAACAATCAGCCCCAGCATTTT. The encoded protein is CASRGAGSNNQPQHF.

At least ten counts were recorded for this clonotype. The V call is TRBV4-1, the J call TRBJ1-2; the D is unclear. CDR3 length equals 16 residues. Trimming cost V 1 base and J 4 bases, with 16 bases left between them. Per the germline V gene, CDR1 is MGHRA and CDR2 is YSYEKL. The CDR3 region has the DNA TGCGCCAGCAGCCAAGTAGCGGCAATGGGAAGCTATGGCTACACCTTC. Residues: CASSQVAAMGSYGYTF.